What follows are 16 T cell receptor beta chains derived from one specimen sequenced in a study of shared clonotypes between healthy human individuals. Only CD45RO-negative cells positively selected for CCR7 counted as naive CD8 cells, so terminally differentiated effector memory CD45RA+ cells were excluded. TCRdb's copy holds only in-frame clones and misses some; the assay was immunoSEQ multiplex PCR. Among about 2.2 million clones listed, around 93% were seen once. What was sequenced was naive CD8+ T cells from PBMCs. The receptors come from a man aged 18 to 29 in good health. Some clones in this sample may be carry-over from other donors' samples.

This clone was detected only once. The CDR3 spells CASSFAMNTEAFF. CDR3 nucleotide sequence: TGTGCCAGCAGTTTCGCTATGAACACTGAAGCTTTCTTT. This chain joins TRBV6-5 and TRBJ1-1; no clear D. V lost 4 bases to trimming and J lost 0 bases, with 6 bases between them. Germline V gene sequence: CDR1 MNHEY, CDR2 SVGAGI. This CDR3 spans 13 amino acids.

The chain uses TRBV5-1 and TRBJ2-2; D is undetermined. V dropped 2 bases and J dropped 1 base, with 6 bases sitting between them. The germline CDR1 and CDR2 sequences are SGHRS and YFSETQ. The CDR3 consists of 14 residues. CDR3 sequence: CASSFSRNTGELFF. The CDR3 region has the DNA TGCGCCAGCAGCTTTAGCAGGAACACCGGGGAGCTGTTTTTT.

Comment on this clone: This same CDR3 is encoded by further DNA sequences in the sample. This chain joins TRBV6-5 and TRBJ1-2, with unresolved D. Trimming removed 0 bases from V and 3 bases from J, with 8 bases in between. Germline V lookup: CDR1 MNHEY, CDR2 SVGAGI. CDR3 length: 14 amino acids. As DNA, the CDR3 is TGTGCCAGCAGTTACTCCGGCGGAGACTATGGCTACACCTTC. It specifies CASSYSGGDYGYTF.

The gene calls are TRBV6-1 and TRBJ2-3; possibly TRBD1 or TRBD2 for D (5 bases each). Germline CDR1 MNHNS, CDR2 SASEGT. Trimming stripped 4 bases from V and 5 bases from J, with 22 bases between. This CDR3 is 17 amino acids long. Here the CDR3 DNA reads TGTGCCAGCAGTGTACCTGGGACCTCCCTAATCGTAGATACGCAGTATTTT. This translates into CASSVPGTSLIVDTQYF.

The chain employs TRBV6-6 and TRBJ2-7, with 8 bases that match TRBD1. V lost 2 bases, J lost 0 bases, and 6 bases stayed unmatched. This CDR3 has 16 amino acids. Germline values: CDR1 MNHNY, CDR2 SVGAGI (reference sequence). In DNA, the CDR3 is TGTGCCAGCAGTTACCCGGGACAGGAGAACTCCTACGAGCAGTACTTC. Its protein is CASSYPGQENSYEQYF.

V is TRBV11-1 and J is TRBJ1-2, with a weak D call TRBD1 (5 bases). Germline values: CDR1 SGHAT, CDR2 FQDESV (reference sequence). The CDR3 has 14 amino acids. V was pared by 5 bases and J by 2 bases, with 12 bases between. CDR3 protein: CASSDSKGNYGYTF. DNA of the CDR3: TGTGCCAGCAGCGATAGCAAGGGGAACTATGGCTACACCTTC.

The DNA of the CDR3 is TGTGCCAGCAGCTTGGCCGGGACGTTTTCGGTTGAGCAGTTCTTC. Translation: CASSLAGTFSVEQFF. The chain joins TRBV5-6 to TRBJ2-1; D is perhaps TRBD1 or TRBD2 (5 bases each). V lost 0 bases, J lost 9 bases, and 16 bases lay in between. CDR3 length: 15 amino acids. Per germline, CDR1 SGHDT and CDR2 YYEEEE.

The chain has TRBV12-1 and TRBJ1-5. TRBV12-1 is termed a pseudogene. The CDR3 consists of 15 residues. The CDR3 nucleotides are TGTGCCAGCAGCGCTTCGGACCCTTTACATCAGCCCCAGCATTTT. This encodes CASSASDPLHQPQHF.

This chain uses TRBV28 with TRBJ1-4; 7 bases match TRBD1. The ends lost 7 bases at V and 7 bases at J; junction bases unmatched: 9. There are 14 residues in the CDR3. Germline V gene sequence: CDR1 MDHEN, CDR2 SYDVKM. The chain's CDR3 is CASTLTGNGEKLFF. The CDR3 region has the DNA TGTGCCAGCACCTTGACAGGGAATGGTGAAAAACTGTTTTTT.

The chain combines TRBV11-2 with TRBJ2-7; perhaps D is TRBD1 or TRBD2 (5 bases each). Trimming shortened V by 5 bases and J by 5 bases, and 13 bases separated the two germline ends. CDR1 is SGHAT and CDR2 is FQNNGV in the germline V gene. This CDR3 spans 13 amino acids. The chain's CDR3 is CASSPGVGHEQYF. The CDR3 DNA reads TGTGCCAGCAGCCCTGGGGTGGGACACGAGCAGTACTTC.

In DNA form, the CDR3 reads TGTGCCAGCAGTGAATACAGGGGGAATGGCTACACCTTC. This encodes CASSEYRGNGYTF. This rearrangement joins TRBV6-1 to TRBJ1-2, with 8 bases lining up with TRBD1. The trim removed 2 bases at V and 6 bases at J, leaving 2 bases unmatched. The CDR3 covers 13 residues. Germline loops: CDR1 MNHNS, CDR2 SASEGT.

This clone was observed a single time. The chain carries TRBV7-9 and TRBJ2-1; D may be TRBD1 or TRBD2 (5 bases each). With 5 bases removed from V and 4 bases from J, the gap between germline ends came to 15 bases. Germline CDR1 reads SEHNR; CDR2 reads FQNEAQ (reference sequence). The CDR3 spans 15 residues. DNA of the CDR3: TGTGCCAGCAGCCTCCGGGACCGCCTGTACAATGAGCAGTTCTTC. Protein: CASSLRDRLYNEQFF. The full variable domain, rest sourced from reference TRBV7-9 and TRBJ2-1, is DTGVSQNPRHKITKRGQNVTFRCDPISEHNRLYWYRQTLGQGPEFLTYFQNEAQLEKSRLLSDRFSAERPKGSFSTLEIQRTEQGDSAMYLCASSLRDRLYNEQFFGPGTRLTVL.

A single count supports this clone. The V and J genes are TRBV6-6 and TRBJ1-5; a possible D gene is TRBD1 (5 bases). Germline values: CDR1 MNHNY, CDR2 SVGAGI (reference sequence). The CDR3 length is 12 residues. The V end was cut by 2 bases, the J end by 11 bases, with 10 bases between. The CDR3: CASSYVGGAQHF. The CDR3 DNA follows: TGTGCCAGCAGTTACGTCGGGGGAGCCCAGCATTTT.

Worth noting for this clone: Other nucleotide sequences from this sample produce the same CDR3. The chain uses TRBV5-1 and TRBJ1-2; unclear D gene. CDR3 length equals 14 residues. Between the trimmed V and J ends, which lost 0 bases and 1 base, there was a span of 7 bases. Germline CDR1 is SGHRS and CDR2 is YFSETQ. CDR3 protein: CASSLAGSNYGYTF. The DNA for the CDR3 is TGCGCCAGCAGCTTGGCCGGCAGTAACTATGGCTACACCTTC.

V and J are TRBV4-3 and TRBJ2-1; D perhaps matches TRBD2 (5 bases). The CDR3 sequence is 16 residues long. With 0 bases removed from V and 2 bases from J, the gap between germline ends came to 11 bases. From germline, CDR1 is LGHNA and CDR2 YSLEER. This CDR3 is CASSQDRRGTYNEQFF. Written as DNA, the CDR3 is TGCGCCAGCAGCCAAGATCGCCGGGGTACCTACAATGAGCAGTTCTTC.

The V and J genes are TRBV5-4 and TRBJ1-2; D is unresolved. Trimming removed 3 bases at V and 0 bases at J, with 12 bases between. The CDR3 contains 15 residues. CDR1 is SGHNT and CDR2 is YYREEE in the germline V gene (reference sequence). The CDR3 loop reads CASSWFGEPNYGYTF. The CDR3 nucleotides are TGTGCCAGCAGCTGGTTTGGGGAACCTAACTATGGCTACACCTTC.